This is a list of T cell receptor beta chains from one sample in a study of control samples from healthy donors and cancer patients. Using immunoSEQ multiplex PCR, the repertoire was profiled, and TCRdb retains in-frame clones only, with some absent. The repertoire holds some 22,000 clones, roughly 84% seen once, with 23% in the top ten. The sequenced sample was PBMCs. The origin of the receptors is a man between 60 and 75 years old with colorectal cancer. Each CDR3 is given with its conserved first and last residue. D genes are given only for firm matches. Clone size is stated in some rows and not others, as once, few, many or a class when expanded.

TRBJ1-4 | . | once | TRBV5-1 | CASRRTTQKNEKLFF | TGCGCCAGCAGGCGGACAACCCAGAAGAATGAAAAACTGTTTTTT
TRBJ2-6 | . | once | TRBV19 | CASSIEGSGANVLTF | TGTGCCAGTAGTATAGAGGGGTCTGGGGCCAACGTCCTGACTTTC
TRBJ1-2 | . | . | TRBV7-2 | CASSLAVFGDTYGYTF | TGTGCCAGCAGCTTAGCGGTCTTTGGGGACACCTATGGCTACACCTTC
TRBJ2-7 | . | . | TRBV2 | CASSFGRVYYEQYF | TGTGCCAGCAGTTTCGGACGAGTCTACTACGAGCAGTACTTC
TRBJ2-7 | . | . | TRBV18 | CASSPGSGYEQYF | TGTGCCAGCTCACCAGGGAGCGGGTACGAGCAGTACTTC
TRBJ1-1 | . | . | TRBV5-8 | CASSLASGQRAFF | TGTGCCAGCAGCTTGGCTTCGGGGCAACGGGCTTTCTTT
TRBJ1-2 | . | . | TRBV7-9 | CASSRGQTSLPDYGYTF | TGTGCCAGCAGCAGAGGACAGACCTCCTTACCTGACTATGGCTACACCTTC
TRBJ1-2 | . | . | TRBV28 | CASSLPGAGYGYTF | TGTGCCAGCAGTTTACCGGGGGCCGGCTATGGCTACACCTTC
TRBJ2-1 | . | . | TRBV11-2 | CASSLDQQLTRYNEQFF | TGTGCCAGCAGCTTAGACCAGCAATTAACCCGCTACAATGAGCAGTTCTTC
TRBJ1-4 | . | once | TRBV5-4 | CASSQFPTNEKLFF | TGTGCCAGCAGCCAGTTCCCAACTAATGAAAAACTGTTTTTT
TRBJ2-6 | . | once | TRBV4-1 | CASSLGGGANVLTF | TGCGCCAGCAGCCTCGGAGGAGGGGCCAACGTCCTGACTTTC
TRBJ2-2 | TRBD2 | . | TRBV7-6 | CASSSSRLAGTTGELFF | TGTGCCAGCAGCTCCTCGAGACTAGCGGGGACCACCGGGGAGCTGTTTTTT
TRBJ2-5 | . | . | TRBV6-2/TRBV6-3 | CASSPVEETQYF | TGTGCCAGCAGCCCGGTGGAAGAGACCCAGTACTTC
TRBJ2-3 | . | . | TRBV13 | CATAGSGYGTDTQYF | TGTGCCACCGCCGGATCAGGTTACGGCACAGATACGCAGTATTTT
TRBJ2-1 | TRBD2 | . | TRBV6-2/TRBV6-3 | CASSYSRLAGSNNEQFF | TGTGCCAGCAGTTACTCGCGACTAGCGGGCTCAAATAATGAGCAGTTCTTC
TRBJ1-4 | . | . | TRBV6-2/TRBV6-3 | CASSYRRTAIGGLFF | TGTGCCAGCAGTTACCGAAGGACAGCAATAGGCGGACTGTTTTTT
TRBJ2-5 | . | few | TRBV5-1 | CASSRGGGFETQYF | TGCGCCAGCAGCAGAGGTGGAGGCTTCGAGACCCAGTACTTC
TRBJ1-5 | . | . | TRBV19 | CASSMGGGTNQPQHF | TGTGCCAGTAGTATGGGAGGGGGAACTAATCAGCCCCAGCATTTT
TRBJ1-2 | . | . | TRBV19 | CASSIGTYYGYTF | TGTGCCAGTAGTATTGGAACCTACTATGGCTACACCTTC
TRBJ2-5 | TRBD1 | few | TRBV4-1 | CASSPYGQGETQYF | TGCGCCAGCAGCCCCTATGGACAGGGAGAGACCCAGTACTTC
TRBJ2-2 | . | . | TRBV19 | CASSMSRNTGELFF | TGTGCCAGTAGTATGAGCCGGAACACCGGGGAGCTGTTTTTT
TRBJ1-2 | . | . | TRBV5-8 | CASSPYIGANYGYTF | TGTGCCAGCAGCCCTTACATCGGAGCTAACTATGGCTACACCTTC
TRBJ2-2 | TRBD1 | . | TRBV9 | CASSAGQGSTGELFF | TGTGCCAGCAGCGCGGGACAGGGCTCCACCGGGGAGCTGTTTTTT
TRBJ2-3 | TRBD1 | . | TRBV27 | CASSFPGQGVADTQYF | TGTGCCAGCAGTTTCCCGGGACAGGGGGTCGCAGATACGCAGTATTTT
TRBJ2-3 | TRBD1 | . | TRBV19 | CASSMDRGTQYF | TGTGCCAGTAGTATGGACAGGGGGACGCAGTATTTT
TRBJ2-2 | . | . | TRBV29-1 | CSVGTAAGELFF | TGCAGCGTCGGGACCGCAGCCGGGGAGCTGTTTTTT
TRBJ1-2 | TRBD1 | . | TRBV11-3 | CASSPESGQGYGYTF | TGTGCCAGCAGCCCGGAATCCGGACAGGGGTATGGCTACACCTTC
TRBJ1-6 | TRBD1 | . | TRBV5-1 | CASSSGQAYNSPLHF | TGCGCCAGCAGCTCGGGACAGGCATATAATTCACCCCTCCACTTT
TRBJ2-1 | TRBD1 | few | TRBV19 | CASSTSGQYNEQFF | TGTGCCAGTAGTACCTCGGGACAGTACAATGAGCAGTTCTTC
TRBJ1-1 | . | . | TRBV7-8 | CASSLGGWPEAFF | TGTGCCAGCAGCTTAGGTGGGTGGCCTGAAGCTTTCTTT
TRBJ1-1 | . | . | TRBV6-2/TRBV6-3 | CASSLREFGEAFF | TGTGCCAGCAGCCTCAGGGAATTCGGTGAAGCTTTCTTT
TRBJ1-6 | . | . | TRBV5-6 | CASNTGQSPLHF | TGTGCCAGCAACACAGGGCAGTCACCCCTCCACTTT
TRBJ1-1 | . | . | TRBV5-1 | CASRDNTVNTEAFF | TGCGCCAGCAGGGACAATACAGTGAACACTGAAGCTTTCTTT
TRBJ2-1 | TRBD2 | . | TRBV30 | CAWSRDYSSSYNEQFF | TGTGCCTGGAGCCGGGACTACTCAAGCTCCTACAATGAGCAGTTCTTC
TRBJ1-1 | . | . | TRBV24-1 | CATRDSLRANTEAFF | TGTGCCACCAGAGACAGTTTAAGGGCGAACACTGAAGCTTTCTTT
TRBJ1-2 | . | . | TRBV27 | CASSLSVDYGYTF | TGTGCCAGCAGTTTGTCGGTAGACTATGGCTACACCTTC
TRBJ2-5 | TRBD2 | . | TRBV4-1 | CASSAMGGGQETQYF | TGCGCCAGCAGCGCTATGGGGGGGGGCCAAGAGACCCAGTACTTC
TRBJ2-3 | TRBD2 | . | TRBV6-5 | CASSFSGGTDTQYF | TGTGCCAGCAGCTTTAGCGGGGGGACAGATACGCAGTATTTT
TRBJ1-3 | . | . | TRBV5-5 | CASSFDAGNTIYF | TGTGCCAGCAGCTTTGACGCAGGAAACACCATATATTTT
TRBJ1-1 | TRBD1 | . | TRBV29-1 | CSVLPDRDTEAFF | TGCAGCGTTCTCCCTGACAGGGACACTGAAGCTTTCTTT
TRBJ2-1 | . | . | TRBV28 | CASSLFVNEQFF | TGTGCCAGCAGTTTGTTTGTGAATGAGCAGTTCTTC
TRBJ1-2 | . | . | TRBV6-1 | CASSEGAGLNYGYTF | TGTGCCAGCAGTGAAGGGGCAGGGCTGAACTATGGCTACACCTTC
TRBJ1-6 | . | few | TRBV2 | CASSTAKPPLHF | TGTGCCAGCAGTACCGCGAAGCCCCCCCTCCACTTT
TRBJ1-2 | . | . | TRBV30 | CAWSTLEEVQGNYGYTF | TGTGCCTGGAGTACACTCGAGGAAGTGCAGGGGAACTATGGCTACACCTTC
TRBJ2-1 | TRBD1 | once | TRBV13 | CASSEQGFVANEQFF | TGTGCCAGCAGCGAACAGGGGTTTGTAGCGAATGAGCAGTTCTTC
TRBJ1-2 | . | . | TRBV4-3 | CASSQESIAIGYTF | TGCGCCAGCAGCCAAGAGTCCATCGCGATTGGCTACACCTTC
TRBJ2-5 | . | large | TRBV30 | CAWSVQAGKETQYF | TGTGCCTGGAGTGTACAGGCGGGGAAAGAGACCCAGTACTTC
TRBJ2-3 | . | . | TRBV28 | CASETPGGARGDTQYF | TGTGCCAGCGAAACTCCTGGGGGGGCGCGTGGAGATACGCAGTATTTT
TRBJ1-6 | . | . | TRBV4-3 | CASSQETGPGPLHF | TGCGCCAGCAGCCAAGAAACAGGCCCTGGGCCCCTCCACTTT
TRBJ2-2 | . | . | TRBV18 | CASSLDRQNTGELFF | TGTGCCAGCTCACTAGATAGGCAGAACACCGGGGAGCTGTTTTTT
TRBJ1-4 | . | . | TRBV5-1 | CASSLNGGTSTNEKLFF | TGCGCCAGCAGCTTGAATGGAGGAACCTCAACTAATGAAAAACTGTTTTTT
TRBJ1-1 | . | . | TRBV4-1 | CASSQDLGLPNTEAFF | TGCGCCAGCAGCCAAGATCTCGGACTCCCGAACACTGAAGCTTTCTTT
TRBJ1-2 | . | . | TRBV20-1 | CSLGEVYGYTF | TGCAGCCTGGGTGAGGTCTATGGCTACACCTTC
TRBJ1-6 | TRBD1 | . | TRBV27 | CASSPTGGSYNSPLHF | TGTGCCAGCAGTCCGACAGGGGGATCCTATAATTCACCCCTCCACTTT
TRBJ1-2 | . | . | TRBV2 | CASGGSLNYGYTF | TGTGCCAGCGGCGGCAGCTTGAACTATGGCTACACCTTC
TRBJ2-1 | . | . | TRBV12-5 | CASGQPLGYNEQFF | TGTGCTAGTGGTCAGCCCCTCGGTTACAATGAGCAGTTCTTC
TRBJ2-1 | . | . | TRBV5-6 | CASSALGGYNEQFF | TGTGCCAGCAGCGCCTTAGGGGGTTACAATGAGCAGTTCTTC
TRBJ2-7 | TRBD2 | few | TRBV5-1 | CASSLDPSGGALYEQYF | TGCGCCAGCAGCTTGGACCCTAGCGGGGGGGCCCTTTACGAGCAGTACTTC
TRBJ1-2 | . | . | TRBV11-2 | CASSFNYGYTF | TGTGCCAGCAGCTTCAACTATGGCTACACCTTC